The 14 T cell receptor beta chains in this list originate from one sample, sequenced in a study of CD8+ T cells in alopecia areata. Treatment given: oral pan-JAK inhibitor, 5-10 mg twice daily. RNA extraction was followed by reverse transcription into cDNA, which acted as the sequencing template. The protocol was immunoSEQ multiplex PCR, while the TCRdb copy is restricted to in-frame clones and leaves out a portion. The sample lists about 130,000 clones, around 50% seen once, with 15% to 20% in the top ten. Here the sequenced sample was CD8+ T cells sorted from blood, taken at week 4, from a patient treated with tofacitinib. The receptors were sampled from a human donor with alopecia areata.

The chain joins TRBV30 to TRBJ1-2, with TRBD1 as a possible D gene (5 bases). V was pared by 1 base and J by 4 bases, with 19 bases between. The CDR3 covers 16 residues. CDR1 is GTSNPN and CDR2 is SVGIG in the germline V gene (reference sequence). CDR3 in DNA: TGTGCCTGGAGTGAAGGCCAGGGAACAAGTGTCTATGGCTACACCTTC. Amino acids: CAWSEGQGTSVYGYTF.

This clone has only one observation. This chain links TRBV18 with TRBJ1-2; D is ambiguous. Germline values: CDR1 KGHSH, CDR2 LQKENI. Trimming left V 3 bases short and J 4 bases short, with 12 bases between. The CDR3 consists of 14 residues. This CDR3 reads CASSPERRAYGYTF. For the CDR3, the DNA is TGTGCCAGCTCACCTGAAAGGAGGGCCTATGGCTACACCTTC.

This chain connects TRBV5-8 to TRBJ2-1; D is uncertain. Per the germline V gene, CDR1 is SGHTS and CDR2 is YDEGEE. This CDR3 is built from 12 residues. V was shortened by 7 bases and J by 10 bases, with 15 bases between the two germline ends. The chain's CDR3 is CASGKTPNEQFF. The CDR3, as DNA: TGTGCCAGCGGAAAAACTCCCAACGAGCAGTTCTTC.

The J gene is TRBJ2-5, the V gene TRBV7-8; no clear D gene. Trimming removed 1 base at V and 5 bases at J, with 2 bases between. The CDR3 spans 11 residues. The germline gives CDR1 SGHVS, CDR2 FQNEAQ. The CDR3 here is CASSLDETQYF. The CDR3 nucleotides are TGTGCCAGCAGCTTAGACGAGACCCAGTACTTC.

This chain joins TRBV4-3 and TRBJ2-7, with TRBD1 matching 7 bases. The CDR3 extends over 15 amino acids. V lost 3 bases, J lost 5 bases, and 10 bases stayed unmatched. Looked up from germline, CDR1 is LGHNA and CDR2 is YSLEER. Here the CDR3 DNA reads TGCGCCAGCAGCCATGGACAGGCCCCTAATAACGAGCAGTACTTC. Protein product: CASSHGQAPNNEQYF.

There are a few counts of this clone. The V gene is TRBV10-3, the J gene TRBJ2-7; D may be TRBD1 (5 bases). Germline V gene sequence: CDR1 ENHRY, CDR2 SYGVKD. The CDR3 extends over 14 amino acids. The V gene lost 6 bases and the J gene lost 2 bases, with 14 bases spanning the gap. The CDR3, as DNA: TGTGCCATCAGCTTCGACAGCCTCCCCTACGAGCAGTACTTC. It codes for CAISFDSLPYEQYF.

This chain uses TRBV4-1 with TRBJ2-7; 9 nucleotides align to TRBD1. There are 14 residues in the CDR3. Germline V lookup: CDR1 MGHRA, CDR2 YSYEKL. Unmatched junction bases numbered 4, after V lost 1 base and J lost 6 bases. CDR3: CASSQVGQGVEQYF. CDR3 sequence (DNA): TGCGCCAGCAGCCAAGTGGGACAGGGAGTCGAGCAGTACTTC.

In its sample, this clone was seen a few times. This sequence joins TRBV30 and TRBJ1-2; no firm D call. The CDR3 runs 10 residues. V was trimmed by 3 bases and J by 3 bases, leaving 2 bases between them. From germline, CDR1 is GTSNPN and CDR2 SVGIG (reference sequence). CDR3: CAWRDYGYTF. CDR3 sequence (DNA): TGTGCCTGGAGGGACTATGGCTACACCTTC.

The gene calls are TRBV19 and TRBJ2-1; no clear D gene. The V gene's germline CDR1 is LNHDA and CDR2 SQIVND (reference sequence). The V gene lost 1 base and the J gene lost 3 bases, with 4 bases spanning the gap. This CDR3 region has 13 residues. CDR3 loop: CASSIALYNEQFF. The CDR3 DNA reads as TGTGCCAGTAGTATAGCCCTCTACAATGAGCAGTTCTTC.

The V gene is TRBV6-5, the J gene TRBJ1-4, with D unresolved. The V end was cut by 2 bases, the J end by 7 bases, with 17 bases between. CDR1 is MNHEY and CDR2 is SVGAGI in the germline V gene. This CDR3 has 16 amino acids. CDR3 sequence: CASSYIHGVRAEKLFF. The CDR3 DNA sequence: TGTGCCAGCAGTTACATTCATGGTGTTCGGGCTGAAAAACTGTTTTTT.

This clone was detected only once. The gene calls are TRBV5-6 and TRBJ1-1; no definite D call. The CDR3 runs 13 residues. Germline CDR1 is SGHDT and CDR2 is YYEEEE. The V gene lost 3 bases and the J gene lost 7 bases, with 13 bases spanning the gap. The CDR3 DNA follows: TGTGCCAGCAGCTCTCTTGACTACTTTGAAGCTTTCTTT. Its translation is CASSSLDYFEAFF.

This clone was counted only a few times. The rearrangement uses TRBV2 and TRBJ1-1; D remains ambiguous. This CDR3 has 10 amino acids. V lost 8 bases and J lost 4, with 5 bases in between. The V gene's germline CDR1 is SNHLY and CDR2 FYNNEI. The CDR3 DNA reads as TGTGCCAGCCTGGGCACTGAAGCTTTCTTT. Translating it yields CASLGTEAFF. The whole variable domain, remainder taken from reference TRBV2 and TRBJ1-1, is EPEVTQTPSHQVTQMGQEVILRCVPISNHLYFYWYRQILGQKVEFLVSFYNNEISEKSEIFDDQFSVERPDGSNFTLKIRSTKLEDSAMYFCASLGTEAFFGQGTRLTVV.

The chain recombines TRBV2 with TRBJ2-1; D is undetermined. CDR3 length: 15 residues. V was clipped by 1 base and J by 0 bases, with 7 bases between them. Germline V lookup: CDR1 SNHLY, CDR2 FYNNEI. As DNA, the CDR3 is TGTGCCAGCAGTGAAGGGACGGCCTCCTACAATGAGCAGTTCTTC. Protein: CASSEGTASYNEQFF.

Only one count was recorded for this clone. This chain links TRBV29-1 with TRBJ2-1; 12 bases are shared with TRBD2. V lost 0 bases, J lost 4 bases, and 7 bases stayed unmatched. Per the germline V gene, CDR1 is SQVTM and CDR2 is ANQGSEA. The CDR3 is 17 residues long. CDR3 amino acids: CSVEEYPTSGGYNEQFF. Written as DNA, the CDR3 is TGCAGCGTTGAAGAGTACCCTACTAGCGGGGGGTACAATGAGCAGTTCTTC.